Below are 26 T cell receptor beta chains sequenced from a single sample in a study of OX40 agonist ivuxolimab in advanced cancers. Using immunoSEQ multiplex PCR, the repertoire was profiled, and TCRdb retains in-frame clones only, with some absent. The table has tens of thousands of clones, over 90% seen once. The starting material was CD4+ or CD8+ T cells sorted from blood, obtained in a trial of the OX40 agonist ivuxolimab. These receptors were obtained from an adult with an advanced solid tumor such as melanoma, head and neck, liver or kidney cancer.

The chain recombines TRBV27 with TRBJ2-1; TRBD2 matches at 11 bases. V gave up 2 bases and J gave up 13 bases; unmatched junction bases: 13. CDR1 is MNHEY, CDR2 SMNVEV, per germline (reference sequence). The CDR3 length is 16 residues. The CDR3 bases are TGTGCCAGCAGTTTAACACTAGCGGGAGTCAATGCGAAACAGTTCTTC. This sequence encodes CASSLTLAGVNAKQFF.

This chain connects TRBV9 to TRBJ2-3; 7 bases match TRBD2. This CDR3 is built from 16 residues. V lost 0 bases and J lost 3; bases outside the gene matches: 7. Germline CDR1 reads SGDLS; CDR2 reads YYNGEE. CDR3 in amino acids: CASSVEEGGRTDTQYF. The CDR3 region has the DNA TGTGCCAGCAGCGTAGAGGAGGGCGGGAGAACAGATACGCAGTATTTT.

V is TRBV10-3 and J is TRBJ2-7; D may be TRBD2 (6 bases). With 3 bases removed from V and 7 bases from J, the gap between germline ends came to 16 bases. The CDR3 length is 14 residues. CDR1 is ENHRY, CDR2 SYGVKD, per germline. For the CDR3, the DNA is TGTGCCATCAGTGATATAACGGGAGAGTATGAGCAGTACTTC. Its protein is CAISDITGEYEQYF.

This clone was seen a single time. The chain joins TRBV19 to TRBJ2-5; the D gene is possibly TRBD2 (6 bases). Between the trimmed V and J ends, which lost 5 bases and 0 bases, there was a span of 19 bases. Germline CDR1 LNHDA, CDR2 SQIVND (reference sequence). This CDR3 has 17 amino acids. The CDR3 sequence: CASSAKLDYKYQETQYF. The CDR3 DNA reads as TGTGCCAGTAGTGCTAAATTGGACTACAAGTACCAAGAGACCCAGTACTTC.

The V call is TRBV30, the J call TRBJ1-4; 7 bases align to TRBD1. CDR3 length: 15 residues. V shed 0 bases and J 12 bases; nucleotides not matched to a gene: 13. Germline V gives CDR1 GTSNPN, CDR2 SVGIG (reference sequence). CDR3 sequence: CAWSVWGQSNVELFF. The CDR3 nucleotides are TGTGCCTGGAGTGTCTGGGGACAGTCTAATGTGGAACTGTTTTTT.

The J gene is TRBJ1-1, the V gene TRBV19, with D hard to call. Germline assignment: CDR1 LNHDA and CDR2 SQIVND (reference sequence). Trimming left V 1 base short and J 3 bases short, with 15 bases between. The CDR3 contains 16 residues. CDR3 nucleotides: TGTGCCAGTAGTATAGTTCAAGGGCAGACGGACACTGAAGCTTTCTTT. Translating it yields CASSIVQGQTDTEAFF.

The gene calls are TRBV5-6 and TRBJ2-1; TRBD2 aligns across 12 bases. Per the germline V gene, CDR1 is SGHDT and CDR2 is YYEEEE. The V and J ends lost 4 bases and 15 bases, in that order; junction bases with no gene match: 14. This CDR3 has 15 residues. The CDR3 loop is CASSRVRGLAGHPFF. In nucleotides, the CDR3 is TGTGCCAGCAGCCGGGTTCGGGGACTAGCGGGCCACCCGTTCTTC.

The J gene is TRBJ2-2, the V gene TRBV2; 9 bases match TRBD1. Germline assignment: CDR1 SNHLY and CDR2 FYNNEI. This CDR3 has 14 amino acids. V shed 5 bases and J 5 bases; nucleotides not matched to a gene: 3. The CDR3 sequence is CASSTGGGTGELFF. The CDR3 coding sequence is TGTGCCAGCAGTACAGGGGGCGGGACCGGGGAGCTGTTTTTT.

The chain employs TRBV2 and TRBJ1-3; unclear D gene. Looked up from germline, CDR1 is SNHLY and CDR2 is FYNNEI. Trimming took off 4 bases at V and 0 bases at J, with 10 bases between the two ends. The CDR3 runs 15 residues. The CDR3 nucleotides are TGTGCCAGCAGTGCGGTCCAGATCTCTGGAAACACCATATATTTT. The encoded protein is CASSAVQISGNTIYF.

The chain couples TRBV7-9 to TRBJ2-5; tentatively, D is TRBD2 (6 bases). Germline CDR1 and CDR2: SEHNR and FQNEAQ (reference sequence). Deletions cut 8 bases from V and 3 bases from J, with 22 bases between. The CDR3 extends over 16 amino acids. The CDR3 here is CASLPGLWTNKETQYF. The CDR3 DNA follows: TGTGCCAGCCTACCCGGGTTGTGGACTAACAAAGAGACCCAGTACTTC.

The count of this clone is one. The genes are TRBV9 and TRBJ1-1; tentative D call: TRBD1 (5 bases). The CDR3 is 16 amino acids. Deletions cut 1 base from V and 1 base from J, with 14 bases between. The V gene's germline CDR1 is SGDLS and CDR2 YYNGEE. The CDR3 nucleotides read TGTGCCAGCAGCGTAAACCTCAGGGACCCGAACACTGAAGCTTTCTTT. Translating gives CASSVNLRDPNTEAFF. The whole variable domain, filled in from reference TRBV9 and TRBJ1-1, reads DSGVTQTPKHLITATGQRVTLRCSPRSGDLSVYWYQQSLDQGLQFLIQYYNGEERAKGNILERFSAQQFPDLHSELNLSSLELGDSALYFCASSVNLRDPNTEAFFGQGTRLTVV.

The chain employs TRBV29-1 and TRBJ2-5; TRBD2 aligns across 7 bases. The J call may be wrong; the DNA end is better matched by TRBJ2-7. Germline CDR1 and CDR2: SQVTM and ANQGSEA. This CDR3 is built from 12 residues. The CDR3: CSAGDYTYEQYF. The CDR3 DNA reads as TGCAGCGCCGGGGACTACACCTACGAGCAGTACTTC.

The CDR3 DNA reads TGTGCCAGCAGTTTAGCCCCGGGGAGGGGCTACACCTTC. Amino acids: CASSLAPGRGYTF. The genes are TRBV28 and TRBJ1-2; no clear D. The CDR3 is 13 amino acids. Looked up from germline, CDR1 is MDHEN and CDR2 is SYDVKM. The V end lost 2 bases, the J end lost 8 bases, and 12 bases lay between the germline ends.

This rearrangement joins TRBV7-8 to TRBJ2-7; maybe TRBD1 (6 bases). This CDR3 contains 16 residues. Germline assignment: CDR1 SGHVS and CDR2 FQNEAQ. V was clipped by 2 bases and J by 4 bases, with 18 bases between them. The CDR3 DNA reads TGTGCCAGCAGCTTATTAGGTACAGGGACCAAATACGAGCAGTACTTC. This translates into CASSLLGTGTKYEQYF. The whole variable domain, remainder taken from reference TRBV7-8 and TRBJ2-7, is GAGVSQSPRYKVAKRGQDVALRCDPISGHVSLFWYQQALGQGPEFLTYFQNEAQLDKSGLPSDRFFAERPEGSVSTLKIQRTQQEDSAVYLCASSLLGTGTKYEQYFGPGTRLTVT.

The chain couples TRBV29-1 to TRBJ2-3; 9 nucleotides agree with TRBD2. Looked up from germline, CDR1 is SQVTM and CDR2 is ANQGSEA. V shed 4 bases and J 3 bases; nucleotides not matched to a gene: 11. The CDR3 is made up of 16 amino acids. CDR3 in amino acids: CSVVRREGPRTDTQYF. The CDR3 nucleotides are TGCAGCGTTGTCCGGCGGGAGGGCCCGAGGACAGATACGCAGTATTTT.

The chain couples TRBV4-3 to TRBJ2-7; a possible D gene is TRBD1 (7 bases). In germline, CDR1 is LGHNA, CDR2 YSLEER. V lost 0 bases and J lost 4, with 16 bases in between. The CDR3 spans 16 residues. CDR3 nucleotide sequence: TGCGCCAGCAGCCAAGACGGACAGGAGGGGAAATACGAGCAGTACTTC. It codes for CASSQDGQEGKYEQYF.

V is TRBV5-6 and J is TRBJ1-2; a weak D match, TRBD1 (5 bases). V lost 5 bases and J lost 3, with 11 bases in between. The germline V gene has CDR1 SGHDT and CDR2 YYEEEE. This CDR3 contains 13 residues. The CDR3 DNA reads TGTGCCAGCAGGTCCGGGACGTACTATGGCTACACCTTC. Its protein product is CASRSGTYYGYTF.

The chain is built from TRBV7-9 and TRBJ2-7; 7 bases map to TRBD1. V shed 8 bases, J shed 3 bases, and the junction held 7 bases outside the gene matches. CDR3 length: 13 residues. Germline loops: CDR1 SEHNR, CDR2 FQNEAQ (reference sequence). The CDR3 is CASGTGANYEQYF. CDR3 nucleotides: TGTGCCAGCGGAACAGGGGCGAACTACGAGCAGTACTTC.

The gene calls are TRBV5-1 and TRBJ2-1; TRBD2 might be the D (5 bases). Trimming took off 0 bases at V and 8 bases at J, with 12 bases between the two ends. The CDR3 extends over 14 amino acids. Germline V gene sequence: CDR1 SGHRS, CDR2 YFSETQ. The CDR3, as DNA: TGCGCCAGCAGCTTGGTCGGCAGAGGGTATGAGCAGTTCTTC. This codes for CASSLVGRGYEQFF.

The chain uses TRBV28 and TRBJ2-1; D is ambiguous. Germline CDR1 is MDHEN and CDR2 is SYDVKM. The CDR3 runs to 13 residues. Trimming took off 3 bases at V and 5 bases at J, with 8 bases between the two ends. The CDR3 region is CASSFSTDNEQFF. As DNA, the CDR3 is TGTGCCAGCAGTTTCTCGACTGACAATGAGCAGTTCTTC.

V usage is TRBV18 and J usage is TRBJ2-1; D may be TRBD2 (5 bases). V was cut by 8 bases and J by 6 bases, with 17 bases left in between. This CDR3 spans 14 amino acids. Germline lookup yields CDR1 KGHSH and CDR2 LQKENI. CDR3 loop: CASHEDSDPNEQFF. In DNA form, the CDR3 reads TGTGCCAGCCACGAGGACTCCGACCCCAATGAGCAGTTCTTC. Looking up the rest from reference TRBV18 and TRBJ2-1 gives the full variable domain: NAGVMQNPRHLVRRRGQEARLRCSPMKGHSHVYWYRQLPEEGLKFMVYLQKENIIDESGMPKERFSAEFPKEGPSILRIQQVVRGDSAAYFCASHEDSDPNEQFFGPGTRLTVL.

This chain connects TRBV29-1 to TRBJ2-7; 8 bases line up with TRBD1. In germline, CDR1 is SQVTM, CDR2 ANQGSEA. CDR3 size: 18 residues. The V segment lost 8 bases and the J segment 0 bases; nucleotides outside the gene matches: 21. CDR3 protein: CSISGGPLGTSSSYEQYF. The CDR3 bases are TGCAGCATCTCAGGGGGCCCCCTCGGAACGTCGTCCTCCTACGAGCAGTACTTC.

The chain joins TRBV7-3 to TRBJ2-1; 12 bases are a match to TRBD2. Germline assignment: CDR1 SGHTA and CDR2 FQGTGA. The length of the CDR3 is 16 residues. The V and J ends lost 6 bases and 1 base, in that order; junction bases with no gene match: 4. The CDR3, as DNA: TGTGCCAGCAGTGAGACTAGCGGGAGTTCCTACAATGAGCAGTTCTTC. Its protein is CASSETSGSSYNEQFF.

The chain is built from TRBV5-8 and TRBJ2-1, with a weak D call TRBD2 (6 bases). Trimming cost V 3 bases and J 0 bases, with 10 bases left between them. The CDR3 loop spans 15 amino acids. Germline-derived CDR1 and CDR2 are SGHTS and YDEGEE. The CDR3 sequence: CASSSSSVSYNEQFF. As DNA, the CDR3 is TGTGCCAGCAGCTCCTCTAGCGTCTCCTACAATGAGCAGTTCTTC.

This clone was seen just once. The chain combines TRBV11-1 with TRBJ2-1; D remains unclear. CDR3 length equals 15 residues. The germline V gene has CDR1 SGHAT and CDR2 FQDESV (reference sequence). The V end was cut by 5 bases, the J end by 3 bases, with 14 bases between. This CDR3 is CASSLRTPHYNEQFF. Written as DNA, the CDR3 is TGTGCCAGCAGCCTCCGCACTCCCCACTACAATGAGCAGTTCTTC.

The chain employs TRBV4-3 and TRBJ2-6, with 13 bases matching TRBD2. CDR3 size: 20 residues. CDR1 and CDR2 from the germline V gene are LGHNA and YSLEER. V lost 1 base to trimming and J lost 2 bases; unmatched junction nucleotides: 8. In DNA, the CDR3 is TGCGCCAGCAGCCAAGGGCTCGGCACTAGCGGGAGGGCTGGGGCCAACGTCCTGACTTTC. Translation gives CASSQGLGTSGRAGANVLTF.